This TCR beta chain was documented in a study of regulatory T cells in long-lasting Graves disease (dated by TCRdb to the early 2020s). With respect to the entire study: Patients with newly diagnosed Graves' disease had been on antithyroid drugs for under 3 months. This study used TCR sequencing and RNA sequencing of peripheral blood to compare persistent Graves' disease patients against newly diagnosed Graves' disease patients. The study took place in China and was registered as a clinical trial. A total of roughly 35 samples underwent TCR sequencing: around 13 from persistent and 20 from newly diagnosed Graves' disease patients. General findings and caveats noted by the study authors: Persistent patients shared more public clonotypes among themselves (over 2,500) than newly diagnosed patients did (roughly 920). Sequencing and analysis were restricted to the TCR beta chain. The study examined only peripheral blood because the primary lesion, thyroid tissue, could not be accessed. The authors noted that the small sample size was a limitation that may lower accuracy. Compared with newly diagnosed patients, persistent Graves' disease patients had lower TCR Shannon entropy and fewer highly expanded clones, which suggests clonal expansion. Preferential use of TRBV28, TRBJ1-2 and TRBJ2-5 was observed in persistent disease, whereas TRBV20-1 and TRBJ2-1 were favored in newly diagnosed disease.

This clonotype turned up a few times. The specificity of this receptor is unknown. One base away there is no much larger clone; base qualities are not given. The meaning of the sample's time point label: newly diagnosed GD, antithyroid drugs for less than 3 months. RNA was extracted from PBMCs in TRIzol for both TCR sequencing and RNA sequencing. The diagnosis of Graves' disease was made according to American Thyroid Association guidelines. Patients were recruited from an endocrinology department in Xi'an, China. From each patient, around 9 milliliters of peripheral blood was collected into an EDTA anticoagulant tube. Ficoll Paque Plus density gradient separation was used to isolate PBMCs, and no additional T cell sorting was done. An Agilent 2100 Bioanalyzer and agarose gel were used to check RNA quality, while a NanoDrop 2000 measured RNA concentration. Library preparation used multiplex PCR. These reads were obtained on an Illumina HiSeq 4000. TCR beta libraries were built with iRepertoire HTBI primers and Arm-PCR amplification of CDR3 regions. PCR products were gel purified before sequencing. Per the original workflow: A total of some 65 TRBV and 14 TRBJ segments were identified across samples and were used for gene usage analysis of CDR3 amino acid clonotypes. COPE and FqMerger were used to merge filtered high-quality paired reads into contigs. BLAST was used to align contigs to IMGT TRBV, TRBD and TRBJ reference genes, and CDR3 was defined according to IMGT. Clonotypes above 0.1% frequency were classified as highly expanded clones. Repertoire diversity was measured by Shannon entropy, and V-J evenness by the Gini coefficient. A clonotype found in more than one individual was treated as public. In-frame beta chains were kept once TCRdb had trimmed the public reads at Q25 with fastp and called clones with MiXCR. Each CDR3 protein appears once, grouped with its most common genes and DNA. The V and J calls here are based on TCRdb, not the publication. The sample table records roughly 400,000 distinct CDR3 sequences; 16% of these occur just once. Of the sample, about 23% falls within the top ten clones.

The CDR3, from cysteine to phenylalanine, totals 13 residues. Only CDR3 DNA is held: 39 bases, read in frame from base 1. The germline V gene (reference sequence) gives CDR1 as DFQATT and CDR2 as SNEGSKA. The junction shows trimming of 0 bases on V and 5 bases on J, plus 11 bases between the germline ends. These data were also filed under a second study, of T cells in Graves' hyperthyroidism and ophthalmopathy. From that second study: A patient counted as having stable Graves' hyperthyroidism if no progression to ophthalmopathy occurred over 18 months of follow-up. Hyperthyroidism patients were newly diagnosed, had a disease duration of under 2 months, and were aged 18 to 65 years. Any patient with an uncontrolled infection, another autoimmune disease, pregnancy or lactation was excluded. Clinical symptoms, serum thyroxine and TRAb, thyroid ultrasound, and orbital computed tomography formed the basis for the diagnoses. For the first round of RT-PCR on the TCR CDR3, the HTBI primer set was used together with the Qiagen OneStep RT-PCR kit. Blood samples also contained most of the expanded thyroid clonotypes (frequency above 0.001), which suggests that blood repertoires may reflect thyroid immune responses. In cross-validation, a model built on a 13 V-J signature told ophthalmopathy apart from stable hyperthyroidism with over 85% sensitivity and about 81% specificity, and in testing the same model reached 80%/75%. In validation, progression to ophthalmopathy was predicted by the model with 70% to 71% sensitivity and roughly 76% specificity, a median of about 6 months before onset. To identify distinguishing TCR V-J signatures, a discovery cohort of around 98 patients was used, comprising some 43 with Graves' ophthalmopathy and some 60 with stable Graves' hyperthyroidism. Prospective prediction of ophthalmopathy was tested in an independent validation cohort consisting of some 20 hyperthyroidism patients and more than 15 patients who later progressed to ophthalmopathy. The roughly 91 discovery patients were randomly divided into training and test sets at a 7:3 ratio. The study also compared thyroid tissue and blood T-cell repertoires from a handful of Graves' hyperthyroidism patients. Once sampling was done, hyperthyroidism patients were given methimazole at a starting dose of 30 mg daily, whereas ophthalmopathy patients were given high-dose intravenous methylprednisolone. The libraries were constructed in a second round of multiplex PCR and then size-selected and purified. Sequencing of the libraries was done on an Illumina HiSeq2000 using paired-end 100 bp reads. SOAPnuke was used to process the raw data, with reads discarded if the reads contained adapters or uncalled bases, had a mean Phred below 15, or lacked an exact constant-primer or identifier match. COPE v1.2.5 was used to merge high-quality paired reads, and clonotypes were defined as unique nucleotide sequences. MiTCR v1.1 was used to align clonotypes to the IMGT TRBV, TRBD and TRBJ reference segments. The analysis included only V-J combinations with a frequency above 0.0001, which together covered 99% to 99.2% of the repertoires. A TCS score was defined as the ratio between F50 (clonal expansion) and ExV (chaos), using BLOSUM62-based TCRdist between CDR3 peptides within each V-J. Welch's t-statistics and random forest reduced around 550 V-J features to roughly 13, which were used in a naive Bayes classifier (R e1071). No statistical method was used to set the sample size in advance, and investigators knew the group allocation. The paper reports TCR Vbeta CDR3 sequencing of 130 to 150 peripheral blood samples: under 45 ophthalmopathy, fewer than 80 hyperthyroidism and about 17 progressor patients.

The input for sequencing was peripheral blood mononuclear cells (PBMCs), taken at new diagnosis, from a patient treated with antithyroid drugs. Rearrangement joined TRBV20-1 to TRBJ2-7, with the D gene not confidently named. The sequence came from a woman younger than 35 with Graves disease. Donor details come from another sample of the same person, matched by shared clones. The DNA sequence reads TGCAGTGCTAGAGAAAACAGCCAGGACGAGCAGTACTTC. Its translation reads: CSARENSQDEQYF.